This passage covers 30 T cell receptor beta chains from one sample sequenced in a study of T cells in localized non-small cell lung cancer. The table came from immunoSEQ multiplex PCR; TCRdb's copy has only in-frame clones and leaves some out. The table records roughly 84,000 clones, roughly 91% of them present only once. Sample: peripheral blood, taken before any cancer treatment. These TCRs come from a woman aged 35 to 75 with stage I squamous cell lung carcinoma.

The V gene is TRBV4-2, the J gene TRBJ2-1, with 8 bases lining up with TRBD2. CDR3 length: 16 amino acids. J gave up 4 bases and V 0 bases, and 5 bases lay outside the gene matches. Germline CDR1 reads LGHNA; CDR2 reads YNFKEQ. CDR3 in amino acids: CASSQDAGGLYNEQFF. The CDR3 DNA is TGTGCCAGCAGCCAAGACGCGGGGGGTTTGTACAATGAGCAGTTCTTC.

This chain uses TRBV5-5 with TRBJ1-2; no reliable D call. Germline V CDR1 and CDR2: SGHKS, YYEKEE (reference sequence). The CDR3 length is 13 residues. V lost 0 bases, J lost 5 bases, and 8 bases lay in between. The CDR3 loop reads CASSLAGRYGYTF. DNA for the CDR3: TGTGCCAGCAGCTTGGCGGGTCGGTATGGCTACACCTTC.

The chain carries TRBV5-6 and TRBJ2-1; no reliable D call. Germline lookup yields CDR1 SGHDT and CDR2 YYEEEE. V lost 6 bases and J 3 bases, leaving 10 bases between the germline ends. This CDR3 is built from 13 residues. CDR3 region: CASTPGLYNEQFF. Written as DNA, the CDR3 is TGTGCCAGCACCCCGGGCCTCTACAATGAGCAGTTCTTC. Combining the CDR3 with reference TRBV5-6 and TRBJ2-1 gives the whole variable domain DAGVTQSPTHLIKTRGQQVTLRCSPKSGHDTVSWYQQALGQGPQFIFQYYEEEERQRGNFPDRFSGHQFPNYSSELNVNALLLGDSALYLCASTPGLYNEQFFGPGTRLTVL.

This sequence joins TRBV11-1 and TRBJ2-7, with D unclear. Germline lookup yields CDR1 SGHAT and CDR2 FQDESV (reference sequence). V shed 5 bases and J shed 2 bases, with 13 bases lying between them. The CDR3 totals 14 residues. The CDR3 loop reads CASSLVGTPYEQYF. The DNA of the CDR3 is TGTGCCAGCAGCCTAGTAGGTACACCCTACGAGCAGTACTTC. The full variable domain, with the rest looked up from reference TRBV11-1 and TRBJ2-7, is EAEVAQSPRYKITEKSQAVAFWCDPISGHATLYWYRQILGQGPELLVQFQDESVVDDSQLPKDRFSAERLKGVDSTLKIQPAELGDSAMYLCASSLVGTPYEQYFGPGTRLTVT.

This chain uses TRBV6-5 with TRBJ2-7, with 10 bases that match TRBD2. Germline CDR1 and CDR2: MNHEY and SVGAGI. V lost 9 bases, J lost 2 bases, and 4 bases stayed unmatched. The CDR3 runs 13 residues. CDR3 amino acids: CARERGGAYEQYF. In nucleotides, the CDR3 is TGTGCCAGAGAGCGGGGGGGTGCCTACGAGCAGTACTTC.

V gene TRBV30 combines with J gene TRBJ2-1; weak D call: TRBD2 (7 bases). CDR1 is GTSNPN, CDR2 SVGIG, per germline (reference sequence). This CDR3 contains 14 residues. Trimming left V 4 bases short and J 5 bases short, with 15 bases between. CDR3 residues: CAWTVGGANNEQFF. CDR3 DNA sequence: TGTGCCTGGACTGTAGGGGGGGCCAACAATGAGCAGTTCTTC. The whole variable domain, remainder taken from reference TRBV30 and TRBJ2-1, is SQTIHQWPATLVQPVGSPLSLECTVEGTSNPNLYWYRQAAGRGLQLLFYSVGIGQISSEVPQNLSASRPQDRQFILSSKKLLLSDSGFYLCAWTVGGANNEQFFGPGTRLTVL.

J is TRBJ2-1 and V is TRBV11-2; no reliable D call. The CDR3 covers 12 residues. Germline CDR1 SGHAT, CDR2 FQNNGV. V lost 1 base and J 7 bases, leaving 5 bases between the germline ends. The CDR3 DNA is TGTGCCAGCAGCTTAGTGGGGAATGAGCAGTTCTTC. As protein: CASSLVGNEQFF.

This chain joins TRBV21-1 and TRBJ2-7. TRBV21-1 is marked as a pseudogene. The CDR3 loop spans 15 amino acids. The CDR3: CASSNLEGKFYEQYF. As DNA, the CDR3 is TGTGCCAGCAGCAACCTAGAGGGGAAGTTCTACGAGCAGTACTTC.

This clone was counted between two and nine times. V is TRBV5-1 and J is TRBJ1-1; no definite D call. V gave up 4 bases and J gave up 1 base, with 14 bases separating them. Germline CDR1 and CDR2: SGHRS and YFSETQ. The CDR3 runs 15 residues. CDR3 region: CASSLPQTQNTEAFF. The DNA for the CDR3 is TGCGCCAGCAGCCTGCCGCAGACACAGAACACTGAAGCTTTCTTT.

In the case of this clone: The sample carries other DNA sequences with the same CDR3. CDR3 amino acids: CAWSVAGGTEAFF. For the CDR3, the DNA is TGTGCCTGGAGTGTAGCAGGGGGCACTGAAGCTTTCTTT. J is TRBJ1-1 and V is TRBV30, with TRBD1 matching over 7 bases. The CDR3 length is 13 residues. Germline V gene lookup returns CDR1 GTSNPN and CDR2 SVGIG (reference sequence). Losses at the gene ends were 0 bases for V and 4 bases for J; bases not matched to a gene: 2.

The chain couples TRBV27 to TRBJ2-7, with a weak D call TRBD1 (6 bases). Trimming pared 2 bases from V and 5 bases from J, leaving 10 bases between. The germline V gene encodes CDR1 MNHEY and CDR2 SMNVEV (reference sequence). The length of the CDR3 is 13 residues. The CDR3 DNA reads as TGTGCCAGCAGTTTAACAGGGCACGACGAGCAGTACTTC. It translates to CASSLTGHDEQYF.

This clone was seen only a few times. The genes are TRBV19 and TRBJ1-3, with D perhaps TRBD1 (5 bases). Germline lookup yields CDR1 LNHDA and CDR2 SQIVND (reference sequence). The CDR3 consists of 15 residues. Trimming took 5 bases from V and 0 from J, leaving 11 bases between them. CDR3 amino acids: CASSRDVDSGNTIYF. CDR3 sequence (DNA): TGTGCCAGTAGTCGGGACGTCGACTCTGGAAACACCATATATTTT.

This clone was counted a few times. The gene calls are TRBV5-6 and TRBJ1-6; the D is unclear. From germline, CDR1 is SGHDT and CDR2 YYEEEE. Deletions cut 2 bases from V and 7 bases from J, with 13 bases between. The CDR3 spans 15 residues. The CDR3 sequence is CASSFPERGNSPLHF. The CDR3 DNA reads TGTGCCAGCAGCTTCCCAGAACGGGGAAATTCACCCCTCCACTTT.

Turning to this clone: Relative to the germline gene, one junction end is altered; a read error may explain this. This chain joins TRBV7-7 and TRBJ1-1; no clear D. Germline V gives CDR1 SSHAT, CDR2 FNYEAQ (reference sequence). The CDR3 runs 13 residues. In nucleotides, the CDR3 is TGTGCTAGCAGCTTGGATGTAGGCACTGAAGCTTTCTTT. Protein product: CASSLDVGTEAFF.

The chain employs TRBV7-9 and TRBJ2-3; D is perhaps TRBD2 (5 bases). The length of the CDR3 is 17 residues. In germline, CDR1 is SEHNR, CDR2 FQNEAQ (reference sequence). Trimming took 1 base from V and 3 from J, leaving 17 bases between them. The CDR3 loop is CASSLEALGRRTDTQYF. Written as DNA, the CDR3 is TGTGCCAGCAGCTTAGAGGCACTAGGACGTCGGACAGATACGCAGTATTTT.

This chain connects TRBV5-1 to TRBJ2-7; tentatively, D is TRBD1 (5 bases). Trimming cost V 4 bases and J 5 bases, with 16 bases left between them. The CDR3 is made up of 14 amino acids. Germline loops: CDR1 SGHRS, CDR2 YFSETQ. The CDR3 nucleotides are TGCGCCAGCAGCCGCCTAGGGGCTCTTGACGAGCAGTACTTC. Its translation is CASSRLGALDEQYF.

Note on this clone: Other DNA sequences in the sample encode the same CDR3. V is TRBV30 and J is TRBJ1-1; D unclear. V shed 0 bases and J shed 5 bases, with 4 bases lying between them. The CDR3 sequence is 11 residues long. Germline V lookup: CDR1 GTSNPN, CDR2 SVGIG (reference sequence). The CDR3 protein is CAWSVETEAFF. The CDR3 coding sequence is TGTGCCTGGAGTGTAGAAACTGAAGCTTTCTTT.

The rearrangement links TRBV9 to TRBJ1-3, with D perhaps matching TRBD1 (6 bases). Germline V lookup: CDR1 SGDLS, CDR2 YYNGEE. V was shortened by 4 bases and J by 2 bases, with 13 bases between the two germline ends. This CDR3 is built from 15 residues. In DNA, the CDR3 is TGTGCCAGCAGCCCCACGGACAGACCTGGAAACACCATATATTTT. Its protein is CASSPTDRPGNTIYF.

V and J are TRBV27 and TRBJ1-1; unclear D gene. Germline lookup yields CDR1 MNHEY and CDR2 SMNVEV (reference sequence). The V end was cut by 5 bases, the J end by 4 bases, with 8 bases between. The CDR3 has 12 amino acids. The CDR3 bases are TGTGCCAGCAGTAGATGGGGCACTGAAGCTTTCTTT. This sequence encodes CASSRWGTEAFF.

This clone is a singleton in its sample. The chain carries TRBV6-5 and TRBJ2-5; 8 bases agree with TRBD2. V was pared by 10 bases and J by 5 bases, with 6 bases of the junction left unmatched. In germline, CDR1 is MNHEY, CDR2 SVGAGI. The CDR3 loop spans 12 amino acids. This CDR3 is CATSAGEETQYF. Here the CDR3 DNA reads TGTGCCACCTCAGCGGGGGAGGAGACCCAGTACTTC.

The chain links TRBV9 to TRBJ1-2; D possibly corresponds to TRBD1 (5 bases). Germline CDR1 and CDR2: SGDLS and YYNGEE. Trimming shortened V by 4 bases and J by 4 bases, and 17 bases separated the two germline ends. CDR3 length: 15 residues. In DNA, the CDR3 is TGTGCCAGCAGCCGAAACCGAGGGGAGGGCTATGGCTACACCTTC. It is translated as CASSRNRGEGYGYTF.

The V call is TRBV2, the J call TRBJ2-5, with 9 bases lining up with TRBD2. The CDR3 is 14 amino acids. CDR1 and CDR2 (germline): SNHLY, FYNNEI. Trimming cost V 7 bases and J 5 bases; bases outside gene matches: 8. The CDR3 sequence: CASNAGGLEETQYF. CDR3 coding DNA: TGTGCCAGCAATGCGGGGGGGCTTGAGGAGACCCAGTACTTC. Full variable domain (missing parts from reference TRBV2 and TRBJ2-5): EPEVTQTPSHQVTQMGQEVILRCVPISNHLYFYWYRQILGQKVEFLVSFYNNEISEKSEIFDDQFSVERPDGSNFTLKIRSTKLEDSAMYFCASNAGGLEETQYFGPGTRLLVL.

Turning to this clone: Other DNA sequences within the sample encode an identical CDR3. The chain uses TRBV27 and TRBJ1-5; D uncertain. The V gene's germline CDR1 is MNHEY and CDR2 SMNVEV (reference sequence). The CDR3 is 13 residues long. The V and J ends lost 2 bases and 4 bases respectively, with 6 bases between them. This chain's CDR3 is CASSLAWNQPQHF. Here the CDR3 DNA reads TGTGCCAGCAGTTTAGCATGGAATCAGCCCCAGCATTTT.

V gene TRBV19 combines with J gene TRBJ1-4, with 7 positions matching TRBD1. This CDR3 comprises 15 residues. Germline assignment: CDR1 LNHDA and CDR2 SQIVND (reference sequence). J was trimmed by 3 bases and V by 7 bases; bases with no gene match: 8. CDR3 residues: CASNSRDRPNEKLFF. In nucleotides, the CDR3 is TGTGCCAGTAACTCCCGGGACAGACCTAATGAAAAACTGTTTTTT.

The chain joins TRBV7-3 to TRBJ2-1; D ambiguous. The germline gives CDR1 SGHTA, CDR2 FQGTGA. The germline V and J ends were trimmed by 4 bases and 5 bases, with 9 bases remaining between them. The CDR3 runs to 13 residues. The chain's CDR3 is CASSSTPHNEQFF. CDR3 nucleotide sequence: TGTGCCAGCAGCTCAACCCCGCACAATGAGCAGTTCTTC.

The rearrangement links TRBV11-2 to TRBJ2-6; perhaps D is TRBD1 or TRBD2 (5 bases each). V was clipped by 1 base and J by 0 bases, with 10 bases between them. CDR3 length equals 17 residues. CDR1 and CDR2 from the germline V gene are SGHAT and FQNNGV. CDR3 residues: CASSLVPGSSGANVLTF. DNA for the CDR3: TGTGCCAGCAGCTTAGTTCCAGGGAGCTCTGGGGCCAACGTCCTGACTTTC.

The chain links TRBV4-1 to TRBJ1-4, with 7 bases fitting TRBD1. Trimming cost V 4 bases and J 8 bases; bases outside gene matches: 10. The germline V gene encodes CDR1 MGHRA and CDR2 YSYEKL. CDR3 length equals 15 residues. The CDR3 DNA reads as TGCGCCAGCAGCCGCACGGGAGACAGGGTGGAAAAACTGTTTTTT. Protein sequence: CASSRTGDRVEKLFF.

V is TRBV5-1 and J is TRBJ1-3; tentative D call: TRBD1 (5 bases). The germline CDR1 and CDR2 sequences are SGHRS and YFSETQ. This CDR3 is built from 18 residues. The V and J ends lost 0 bases and 0 bases respectively, with 16 bases between them. CDR3 loop: CASSLDSVGTNSGNTIYF. DNA for the CDR3: TGCGCCAGCAGCTTGGATTCCGTGGGGACGAACTCTGGAAACACCATATATTTT. The entire variable domain, with the rest obtained from reference TRBV5-1 and TRBJ1-3, is as follows: KAGVTQTPRYLIKTRGQQVTLSCSPISGHRSVSWYQQTPGQGLQFLFEYFSETQRNKGNFPGRFSGRQFSNSRSEMNVSTLELGDSALYLCASSLDSVGTNSGNTIYFGEGSWLTVV.

V usage is TRBV7-6 and J usage is TRBJ1-1; 9 positions match TRBD1. The germline gives CDR1 SGHVS, CDR2 FNYEAQ. Germline trimming cut 5 bases from V and 0 bases from J; bases unmatched to any gene: 4. This CDR3 is 15 amino acids long. The CDR3 coding sequence is TGTGCCAGCAGCGCCCGACAGGGGGTGAACACTGAAGCTTTCTTT. It codes for CASSARQGVNTEAFF.

In nucleotides, the CDR3 is TGTGCCAGCAGCGTCGGGACAGCCTCACGGTACCAAGAGACCCAGTACTTC. This sequence encodes CASSVGTASRYQETQYF. The chain is built from TRBV9 and TRBJ2-5; 7 positions match TRBD1. The CDR3 covers 17 residues. V lost 2 bases and J lost 0; bases outside the gene matches: 10. The germline V gene encodes CDR1 SGDLS and CDR2 YYNGEE. Variable domain in full (rest from reference TRBV9 and TRBJ2-5): DSGVTQTPKHLITATGQRVTLRCSPRSGDLSVYWYQQSLDQGLQFLIQYYNGEERAKGNILERFSAQQFPDLHSELNLSSLELGDSALYFCASSVGTASRYQETQYFGPGTRLLVL.